This T cell receptor beta chain appears in the sequencing data of a study of cytomegalovirus exposure and HLA in healthy donors. CDR3 size: 16 residues. Germline V gene lookup returns CDR1 SGDLS and CDR2 YYNGEE. V was shortened by 2 bases and J by 3 bases, with 17 bases between the two germline ends. Measured with immunoSEQ multiplex PCR; TCRdb has only the in-frame clones, and not every one. The table records under 150,000 clones, about 90% of them present only once. The J gene is TRBJ1-2, the V gene TRBV9; possible D gene TRBD1, 6 bases. Sequenced: PBMCs. This clonotype was sampled from a woman aged 18-29 years in good health and CMV-seronegative. The CDR3 DNA reads TGTGCCAGCAGCGTGGGGGCTGCGACAGGTGACTATGGCTACACCTTC. Translating gives CASSVGAATGDYGYTF. Full variable domain (missing parts from reference TRBV9 and TRBJ1-2): DSGVTQTPKHLITATGQRVTLRCSPRSGDLSVYWYQQSLDQGLQFLIQYYNGEERAKGNILERFSAQQFPDLHSELNLSSLELGDSALYFCASSVGAATGDYGYTFGSGTRLTVV.